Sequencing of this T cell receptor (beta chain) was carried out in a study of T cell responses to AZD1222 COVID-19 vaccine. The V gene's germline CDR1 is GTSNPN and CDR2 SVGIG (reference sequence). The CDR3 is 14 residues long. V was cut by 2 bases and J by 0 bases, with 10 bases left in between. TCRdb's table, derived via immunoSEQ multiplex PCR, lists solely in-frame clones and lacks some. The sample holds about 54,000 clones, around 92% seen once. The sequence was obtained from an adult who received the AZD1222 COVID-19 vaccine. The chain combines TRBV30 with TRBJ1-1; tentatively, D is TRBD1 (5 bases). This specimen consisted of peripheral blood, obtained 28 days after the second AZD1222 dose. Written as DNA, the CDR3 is TGTGCCTGGAGTAATGAGGGGCTGAACACTGAAGCTTTCTTT. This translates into CAWSNEGLNTEAFF.